This entry concerns a single TCR beta chain. A read error may account for a junction end that differs from germline. The CDR3 spans 13 residues. Germline CDR1 SSHAT, CDR2 FNYEAQ (reference sequence). The sample is drawn from a study of CD8 T cells in Susac syndrome. The RNA input was about 0.5 to 1 ug, and it was reverse transcribed with random hexamers. Via MiXCR, TCRdb re-called the immunoSEQ multiplex PCR reads, giving one row per CDR3 protein. The sample consists of some 190,000 distinct CDR3 sequences, approximately 94% of them appearing once. Sequencing targeted TCR beta in T cells from blood (CD8+ and CD4+).

Sequenced input: CD4+ T cells from PBMCs. This chain uses TRBV7-7 with TRBJ2-1, with 9 bases matching TRBD1. The source of this sequence is a human donor in good health. The CDR3 region is CASSADRGNEQFF. Here the CDR3 DNA reads TGTGCTAGCAGCGCGGACAGGGGCAATGAGCAGTTCTTC.